This TCR beta chain stems from a study of blood T cell repertoires in COVID-19 (dated by TCRdb to the early 2020s). Study-wide context: Samples covering the acute and convalescent phases of COVID-19 were provided by collaborators in the United States, Italy and Spain. The samples were drawn from the first 160 participants of the ongoing ImmuneRACE study and from 1,200 or so subjects provided by 6 global collaborators. A freely available public database, intended as a resource for researchers studying the immune response to SARS-CoV-2, is where the repertoires were released. The dataset comprised deeply sampled blood TCRbeta repertoires from subjects exposed to, actively infected with, or recovered from COVID-19. The material from the prospective study consisted of cDNA or gDNA derived from T cells, B-cell-depleted T cells, or PBMCs. HLA class I and class II types, where available, came from metadata supplied by the sample provider rather than from assay-based typing. The sample metadata nearly always contained a de-identified subject ID, COVID-19 status, age in years and sex.

TCRbeta CDR3 regions were amplified from genomic DNA by means of the immunoSEQ Assay, a bias-controlled multiplex PCR. As for the authors' bioinformatics: The number of nucleated cells in each sample was estimated by amplification of reference gene primers within the assay. To quantify the absolute abundance of each unique TCRbeta CDR3 rearrangement, sequence reads were collapsed and filtered. For each sample, productive Simpson clonality was calculated by taking the square root of Simpson's diversity index across productive rearrangements. TCRdb retrieved this table from immuneACCESS and kept in-frame rearrangements only. Not all clones are present; in checked studies, unresolved V genes account for under half, and no reason is known for the remainder. V and J calls plus clone size are reproduced from that table; the DNA served to infer D and trimming. This sample comprises around 100,000 clones, roughly nine tenths of them detected only once. The ten largest account for 3.5% to 4.5% of the sample.

Each collaborating institution followed its own protocols to collect whole blood in K2EDTA tubes. For TCRbeta analysis, collaborator samples were shipped as frozen whole blood, as isolated PBMCs, or as DNA extracted from either sample type. Remarks on this clone: Which antigen it targets is not known. The junction differs from germline at one of its ends, possibly a read error.

Results and caveats for the whole study, not just this receptor: Clinical and demographic metadata were provided uncurated, with the amount varying by source and participant.

Sequencing used peripheral blood. This clonotype originated in a man aged 40-49 years with acute or convalescent COVID-19.

The nucleotide sequence is TGTGCCAGCAGCTTAGACAGCTCCTACAATTCACCCCTCCACTTT. Translation gives CASSLDSSYNSPLHF. The rearrangement combines TRBV7-2 with TRBJ1-6; confidence is insufficient to name the D gene. From a lookup of the germline V gene, CDR1 and CDR2 are SGHTA and FQGNSA. There are 15 amino acids in the CDR3, from cysteine to phenylalanine inclusive. Only the CDR3 DNA is retained, 45 bases long and in frame from the first base.